The 13 T cell receptor beta chains below all came from one sample that was sequenced in a study of blood T cell repertoires in COVID-19. Repertoires were generated with immunoSEQ multiplex PCR, while TCRdb's copy carries only in-frame clones and drops some. The sample comprises over 300,000 clones, about 90% of which are singletons, and about 6.8% rests with the top ten. The material sequenced was peripheral blood. These receptors were taken from a man younger than 35 with active or convalescent COVID-19.

The rearrangement uses TRBV9 and TRBJ2-1; TRBD2 matches 7 bases. There are 16 residues in the CDR3. Trimming removed 0 bases from V and 6 bases from J; junction bases left unmatched: 9. CDR1 is SGDLS and CDR2 is YYNGEE in the germline V gene. CDR3 coding DNA: TGTGCCAGCAGCGTAGTCCCTAGCGGAGGACCCAATGAGCAGTTCTTC. This translates into CASSVVPSGGPNEQFF.

The chain carries TRBV4-3 and TRBJ1-1, with a weak D call TRBD1 (5 bases). Germline CDR1 LGHNA, CDR2 YSLEER. V was shortened by 0 bases and J by 7 bases, with 15 bases between the two germline ends. CDR3 length: 15 residues. The CDR3, as DNA: TGCGCCAGCAGCCAAGATGTGACAGCGAAGAATGAAGCTTTCTTT. Translation: CASSQDVTAKNEAFF.

This chain joins TRBV6-5 and TRBJ1-1; no firm D call. The V gene's germline CDR1 is MNHEY and CDR2 SVGAGI. Trimming pared 6 bases from V and 5 bases from J, leaving 16 bases between. The CDR3 runs 14 residues. CDR3 sequence reads: CASSRGRAGTEAFF. The CDR3 nucleotides are TGTGCCAGCAGCCGCGGTAGGGCGGGAACTGAAGCTTTCTTT.

V is TRBV11-2 and J is TRBJ2-7, with TRBD2 as a possible D gene (7 bases). The V gene's germline CDR1 is SGHAT and CDR2 FQNNGV. V was trimmed by 4 bases and J by 5 bases, leaving 15 bases between them. The CDR3 extends over 14 amino acids. The CDR3 DNA reads as TGTGCCAGCAGCTGGGGGGGGGCAAGAGACGAGCAGTACTTC. This sequence encodes CASSWGGARDEQYF.

This chain joins TRBV3-1 (or the pseudogene TRBV3-2) and TRBJ1-3, with D hard to call. The CDR3 covers 15 residues. Germline lookup yields CDR1 LGHDT and CDR2 YNNKEL (reference sequence). V was trimmed by 6 bases and J by 8 bases, leaving 20 bases between them. The CDR3 region is CASSSPTRGLDTIYF. CDR3 DNA sequence: TGTGCCAGCAGTTCCCCGACACGTGGGTTGGACACCATATATTTT.

V usage is TRBV6-1 and J usage is TRBJ2-4; 11 bases match TRBD1. The CDR3 spans 17 residues. From germline, CDR1 is MNHNS and CDR2 SASEGT. J was trimmed by 3 bases and V by 4 bases; bases with no gene match: 8. CDR3 in amino acids: CASSARTGGNVKNIQYF. CDR3 sequence (DNA): TGTGCCAGCAGTGCTAGGACAGGGGGCAACGTCAAAAACATTCAGTACTTC.

The rearrangement links TRBV4-2 to TRBJ2-7; 7 bases map to TRBD1. In germline, CDR1 is LGHNA, CDR2 YNFKEQ. This CDR3 comprises 16 residues. With 0 bases clipped from V and 6 bases from J, the junction kept 11 bases outside the gene matches. This CDR3 is CASSQETGVPVREQYF. The DNA for the CDR3 is TGTGCCAGCAGCCAAGAAACAGGGGTACCAGTCCGCGAGCAGTACTTC.

For this clone: At the DNA level, this CDR3 is encoded by other sequences in the same sample as well. The chain employs TRBV5-1 and TRBJ1-1; unclear D gene. V lost 0 bases and J lost 1, with 7 bases in between. The germline V gene has CDR1 SGHRS and CDR2 YFSETQ. The CDR3 extends over 14 amino acids. CDR3 nucleotides: TGCGCCAGCAGCTTGGATCGGGGGAACACTGAAGCTTTCTTT. The encoded protein is CASSLDRGNTEAFF.

The gene calls are TRBV6-5 and TRBJ1-1; D is perhaps TRBD1 (6 bases). This CDR3 comprises 13 residues. V was trimmed by 6 bases and J by 1 base, leaving 9 bases between them. Germline lookup yields CDR1 MNHEY and CDR2 SVGAGI. This CDR3 is CASSSQGNTEAFF. In DNA form, the CDR3 reads TGTGCCAGCAGCTCACAGGGGAACACTGAAGCTTTCTTT.

The chain recombines TRBV5-5 with TRBJ2-5; D unresolved. V was trimmed by 2 bases and J by 1 base, leaving 6 bases between them. From germline, CDR1 is SGHKS and CDR2 YYEKEE (reference sequence). This CDR3 has 13 residues. CDR3 DNA sequence: TGTGCCAGCAGCTTTGGCTCCCAAGAGACCCAGTACTTC. Translated, it gives CASSFGSQETQYF.

This chain uses TRBV5-1 with TRBJ2-3, with a weak D call TRBD2 (6 bases). CDR3 length equals 15 residues. The germline CDR1 and CDR2 sequences are SGHRS and YFSETQ. The V end lost 4 bases, the J end lost 1 base, and 13 bases lay between the germline ends. The CDR3 sequence: CASSLNSGRTDTQYF. The DNA of the CDR3 is TGCGCCAGCAGCCTAAATAGCGGACGCACAGATACGCAGTATTTT.

The chain employs TRBV5-8 and TRBJ1-5; TRBD1 agrees at 7 bases. Unmatched junction bases numbered 6, after V lost 4 bases and J lost 5 bases. The CDR3 contains 14 residues. Germline assignment: CDR1 SGHTS and CDR2 YDEGEE. CDR3 nucleotides: TGTGCCAGCAGCCGGGACAGTTTCTATCAGCCCCAGCATTTT. As protein: CASSRDSFYQPQHF. The entire variable domain, with the rest obtained from reference TRBV5-8 and TRBJ1-5, is as follows: EAGVTQSPTHLIKTRGQQATLRCSPISGHTSVYWYQQALGLGLQFLLWYDEGEERNRGNFPPRFSGRQFPNYSSELNVNALELEDSALYLCASSRDSFYQPQHFGDGTRLSIL.

The chain is built from TRBV28 and TRBJ2-5; the match to TRBD2 covers 7 bases. The CDR3 consists of 13 residues. The ends lost 10 bases at V and 0 bases at J; junction bases unmatched: 5. Germline CDR1 MDHEN, CDR2 SYDVKM. CDR3 sequence (DNA): TGTGCCACCCTGGGAGGGTACCAAGAGACCCAGTACTTC. It is translated as CATLGGYQETQYF.